Below, 30 T cell receptor beta chains from the same sample are listed, as sequenced in a study of T cell repertoires in cytomegalovirus infection. One entry per CDR3 protein, called by TCRdb with MiXCR from the reads. Of approximately 500,000 distinct CDR3 sequences in the sample, roughly 29% were seen once. The sample comprised PBMCs. The receptors originated from a human donor in good health (CMV status not recorded). Some clones in this sample may be carry-over from other donors' samples.

This clonotype was seen only a few times. V and J are TRBV7-3 and TRBJ2-3; weak D call: TRBD2 (6 bases). From germline, CDR1 is SGHTA and CDR2 FQGTGA. This CDR3 region has 14 residues. Trimming left V 5 bases short and J 4 bases short, with 13 bases between. CDR3 region: CASSVRLEADTQYF. As DNA, the CDR3 is TGTGCCAGCAGCGTCAGACTAGAGGCAGATACGCAGTATTTT.

This sequence joins TRBV27 and TRBJ1-1; a weak D match, TRBD1 (5 bases). This CDR3 has 14 amino acids. The V gene lost 2 bases and the J gene lost 3 bases, with 10 bases spanning the gap. Germline loops: CDR1 MNHEY, CDR2 SMNVEV (reference sequence). Here the CDR3 reads CASSLTGPDTEAFF. CDR3 in DNA: TGTGCCAGCAGTTTAACGGGGCCCGACACTGAAGCTTTCTTT.

This clonotype was detected only a few times. This sequence joins TRBV12-3 or TRBV12-4 and TRBJ2-7; a weak D match, TRBD2 (6 bases). Trimming removed 8 bases from V and 3 bases from J, with 14 bases in between. The CDR3 is 13 amino acids. The CDR3 spells CASCGTSYYEQYV. In nucleotides, the CDR3 is TGTGCCAGCTGCGGGACTTCCTACTACGAGCAGTACGTC.

This clonotype occurred many times. The CDR3 DNA sequence: TGTGCCAGCAGCGGCGGCGGACTAGTTGTAAGTGAGCAGTACGTC. Translating gives CASSGGGLVVSEQYV. V usage is TRBV11-2 and J usage is TRBJ2-7; 7 bases match TRBD2. The CDR3 consists of 15 residues. V shed 5 bases and J 7 bases; nucleotides not matched to a gene: 14. In germline, CDR1 is SGHAT, CDR2 FQNNGV.

The chain couples TRBV20-1 to TRBJ2-3; no firm D call. CDR1 is DFQATT, CDR2 SNEGSKA, per germline (reference sequence). The CDR3 contains 15 residues. V lost 0 bases and J 0 bases, leaving 10 bases between the germline ends. The CDR3 nucleotides read TGCAGTGCTAGAGATACTTACTTGAGCACAGATACGCAGTATTTT. It translates to CSARDTYLSTDTQYF.

The V and J genes are TRBV27 and TRBJ2-7; D is uncertain. V was clipped by 6 bases and J by 6 bases, with 9 bases between them. Germline loops: CDR1 MNHEY, CDR2 SMNVEV (reference sequence). There are 11 residues in the CDR3. The CDR3 reads CASSRWGEQYF. The CDR3 nucleotides are TGTGCCAGCAGCCGGTGGGGCGAGCAGTACTTC.

This clonotype was seen many times. This chain links TRBV7-2 with TRBJ2-7; 7 bases map to TRBD1. The trim removed 5 bases at V and 10 bases at J, leaving 14 bases unmatched. Germline V gives CDR1 SGHTA, CDR2 FQGNSA. This CDR3 contains 14 residues. Written as DNA, the CDR3 is TGTGCCAGCAGCCGCGGACAGGCCGAGCGGAACCAGTACTTC. This translates into CASSRGQAERNQYF. The full variable domain, rest sourced from reference TRBV7-2 and TRBJ2-7, is GAGVSQSPSNKVTEKGKDVELRCDPISGHTALYWYRQSLGQGLEFLIYFQGNSAPDKSGLPSDRFSAERTGGSVSTLTIQRTQQEDSAVYLCASSRGQAERNQYFGPGTRLTVT.

This clonotype appeared many times. CDR3: CASSLVAGATDTQYF. CDR3 sequence (DNA): TGTGCCAGCAGCTTAGTGGCGGGTGCCACAGATACGCAGTATTTT. The rearrangement joins TRBV7-9 to TRBJ2-3; a possible D gene is TRBD2 (5 bases). With 1 base removed from V and 2 bases from J, the gap between germline ends came to 10 bases. Germline-derived CDR1 and CDR2 are SEHNR and FQNEAQ (reference sequence). The CDR3 loop spans 15 amino acids.

In this sample, this clonotype turned up once. The chain joins TRBV20-1 to TRBJ2-2; no clear D. The germline V and J ends were trimmed by 6 bases and 2 bases, with 10 bases remaining between them. The CDR3 has 13 residues. The germline CDR1 and CDR2 sequences are DFQATT and SNEGSKA (reference sequence). This CDR3 reads CSAFGVNTGELFF. DNA for the CDR3: TGCAGTGCGTTCGGTGTCAACACCGGGGAGCTGTTTTTT.

This clonotype was seen only a few times. As DNA, the CDR3 is TGTGCCAGTAGATTGCGTGAATCTGGGGCCAACGTCCTGACTTTC. It codes for CASRLRESGANVLTF. The V call is TRBV19, the J call TRBJ2-6, with no clear D. The V end was cut by 6 bases, the J end by 1 base, with 10 bases between. CDR1 and CDR2 (germline): LNHDA, SQIVND (reference sequence). The CDR3 spans 15 residues.

V usage is TRBV29-1 and J usage is TRBJ2-1; D uncertain. Germline loops: CDR1 SQVTM, CDR2 ANQGSEA. The CDR3 is 10 residues long. V shed 7 bases and J shed 8 bases, with 9 bases lying between them. The CDR3 loop is CSARLYEQFF. CDR3 nucleotides: TGCAGCGCCCGACTGTATGAGCAGTTCTTC.

This clonotype was counted at least ten times. This chain uses TRBV7-6 with TRBJ2-1; TRBD2 matches 13 bases. From germline, CDR1 is SGHVS and CDR2 FNYEAQ. There are 16 residues in the CDR3. Trimming cost V 6 bases and J 6 bases; bases outside gene matches: 8. CDR3 coding DNA: TGTGCCAGCAGTATGAGTAGACTAGCGGGAGGCAATGAGCAGTTCTTC. Its translation: CASSMSRLAGGNEQFF.

This clonotype showed up just a few times. This chain connects TRBV6-6 to TRBJ1-5; the match to TRBD1 covers 7 bases. With 4 bases clipped from V and 4 bases from J, the junction kept 7 bases outside the gene matches. This CDR3 comprises 15 residues. Germline loops: CDR1 MNHNY, CDR2 SVGAGI (reference sequence). The CDR3: CASSSRTGGNQPQHF. The CDR3 DNA reads as TGTGCCAGCAGTTCCCGGACAGGAGGGAATCAGCCCCAGCATTTT.

The chain is built from TRBV7-8 and TRBJ2-3; 9 bases are shared with TRBD2. Germline V gene data show CDR1 as SGHVS and CDR2 as FQNEAQ. The V gene end was trimmed by 5 bases and the J gene end by 0 bases; junction bases not matched to a gene: 9. This CDR3 is 17 amino acids long. The CDR3 DNA is TGTGCCAGCAGCCGGGCATTAGCGGGGGAGAGCACAGATACGCAGTATTTT. Translation: CASSRALAGESTDTQYF.

In its sample, this clonotype was seen a few times. The rearrangement links TRBV6-5 to TRBJ2-5; 9 bases match TRBD2. Germline V lookup: CDR1 MNHEY, CDR2 SVGAGI. The CDR3 loop spans 15 amino acids. The V and J ends lost 6 bases and 9 bases, in that order; junction bases with no gene match: 14. The CDR3 nucleotides read TGTGCCAGCAGCCCCGGGCTAGCGGGACAGTTGGCCCAGTACTTC. It encodes CASSPGLAGQLAQYF.

In its sample, this clonotype was seen a few times. In DNA form, the CDR3 reads TGTGCCAGCAGTTTGGACAGGGTGATTGGTCAGCCCCAGCATTTT. Protein product: CASSLDRVIGQPQHF. The chain combines TRBV12-3 or TRBV12-4 with TRBJ1-5; 8 nucleotides match TRBD1. The CDR3 is 15 residues long. Trimming cost V 3 bases and J 6 bases; bases outside gene matches: 7.

This clonotype has only a few counts. The V and J genes are TRBV29-1 and TRBJ2-5, with TRBD2 as a possible D gene (5 bases). The V end was cut by 1 base, the J end by 4 bases, with 7 bases between. The CDR3 is 12 residues long. The germline CDR1 and CDR2 sequences are SQVTM and ANQGSEA. The DNA of the CDR3 is TGCAGCGTTGAAGTAGCGCGAGAGACCCAGTACTTC. This sequence encodes CSVEVARETQYF.

The rearrangement uses TRBV28 and TRBJ2-1, with 8 nucleotides matching TRBD2. The CDR3 extends over 16 amino acids. Germline V gene lookup returns CDR1 MDHEN and CDR2 SYDVKM. V lost 1 base and J lost 7; bases outside the gene matches: 9. DNA of the CDR3: TGTGCCAGCAGTTTATTAATAGCGGGAAGGGGAAATGAGCAGTTCTTC. This gives the protein CASSLLIAGRGNEQFF.

This clonotype was seen a handful of times. This chain uses TRBV20-1 with TRBJ2-3; D may be TRBD1 or TRBD2 (5 bases each). CDR3 size: 12 residues. The germline V and J ends were trimmed by 5 bases and 3 bases, with 9 bases remaining between them. CDR1 is DFQATT, CDR2 SNEGSKA, per germline (reference sequence). CDR3 sequence: CSALEGTDTQYF. The DNA of the CDR3 is TGCAGTGCTCTAGAGGGGACAGATACGCAGTATTTT.

This clonotype has just one count. The V gene is TRBV20-1, the J gene TRBJ1-1, with TRBD1 as a possible D gene (6 bases). With 6 bases removed from V and 8 bases from J, the gap between germline ends came to 16 bases. This CDR3 has 12 amino acids. Per germline, CDR1 DFQATT and CDR2 SNEGSKA (reference sequence). CDR3 sequence: CSAPVGGREAFF. CDR3 DNA sequence: TGCAGTGCCCCAGTTGGGGGCAGGGAAGCTTTCTTT.

The V gene is TRBV7-2, the J gene TRBJ2-5; no clear D gene. The length of the CDR3 is 13 residues. Germline-derived CDR1 and CDR2 are SGHTA and FQGNSA. V was clipped by 3 bases and J by 5 bases, with 10 bases between them. Here the CDR3 reads CASSFSQVETQYF. CDR3 DNA: TGTGCCAGCAGCTTTTCTCAGGTGGAGACCCAGTACTTC.

This clonotype was seen a few times. The V call is TRBV10-3, the J call TRBJ1-1, with TRBD1 identical over 8 bases. Germline V lookup: CDR1 ENHRY, CDR2 SYGVKD. With V trimmed by 6 bases and J by 4 bases, 4 bases remained unmatched. This CDR3 contains 13 residues. CDR3 coding DNA: TGTGCCATCAGGACAGGGGCGGGCACTGAAGCTTTCTTT. This gives the protein CAIRTGAGTEAFF.

In its sample, this clonotype was seen many times. The chain uses TRBV4-2 and TRBJ2-7, with TRBD1 matching over 11 bases. V lost 5 bases and J lost 1; bases outside the gene matches: 7. This CDR3 has 16 residues. Germline V gene sequence: CDR1 LGHNA, CDR2 YNFKEQ. In DNA form, the CDR3 reads TGTGCCAGCAGCGAAACGGGGACAGGGGGTTCCTACGAGCAGTACTTC. This gives the protein CASSETGTGGSYEQYF.

The CDR3 DNA follows: TGTGCCAGCAGCGTAGTACCGGGACAAGCTCAGGGGGCGGGTCGGTCACCCCTCCACTTT. Its translation is CASSVVPGQAQGAGRSPLHF. The V and J genes are TRBV9 and TRBJ1-6; TRBD1 agrees at 8 bases. Germline assignment: CDR1 SGDLS and CDR2 YYNGEE. This CDR3 region has 20 residues. V trimming: 0 bases; J trimming: 10 bases; junction bases outside the gene matches: 21.

The chain joins TRBV20-1 to TRBJ1-6; D is perhaps TRBD1 (5 bases). The CDR3 length is 18 residues. CDR1 and CDR2 from the germline V gene are DFQATT and SNEGSKA (reference sequence). Trimming took off 1 base at V and 3 bases at J, with 19 bases between the two ends. CDR3 coding DNA: TGCAGTGCTAGAGGCATGTGGGGCCAGCGACTCTATAATTCACCCCTCCACTTT. The encoded protein is CSARGMWGQRLYNSPLHF.

This clonotype was observed a few times. V gene TRBV5-1 combines with J gene TRBJ2-1; 8 nucleotides align to TRBD2. The germline gives CDR1 SGHRS, CDR2 YFSETQ. CDR3 size: 15 residues. Trimming took 0 bases from V and 6 from J; bases not matched to a gene: 5. The CDR3: CASSLAAGVINEQFF. In DNA form, the CDR3 reads TGCGCCAGCAGCTTGGCAGCGGGAGTTATCAATGAGCAGTTCTTC.

The CDR3: CASSPGRDRLVSGSSYNEQFF. In DNA, the CDR3 is TGTGCCAGCAGCCCAGGACGGGACAGGCTTGTTAGCGGGAGTTCCTACAATGAGCAGTTCTTC. The rearrangement links TRBV7-6 to TRBJ2-1; D may be TRBD2 (9 bases). The CDR3 consists of 21 residues. Germline values: CDR1 SGHVS, CDR2 FNYEAQ. Trimming removed 5 bases from V and 1 base from J, with 30 bases in between.

The table lists this clonotype with a few counts. CDR3 protein: CASSLSRGLAENNEQFF. In DNA, the CDR3 is TGTGCCAGCAGCTTGTCGCGGGGACTAGCGGAAAACAATGAGCAGTTCTTC. V and J are TRBV7-3 and TRBJ2-1; the match to TRBD2 covers 11 bases. The CDR3 is 17 residues long. Germline CDR1 is SGHTA and CDR2 is FQGTGA. The J segment lost 5 bases and the V segment lost 3 bases, leaving 9 bases of the junction unmatched.

This chain uses TRBV7-6 with TRBJ2-3; D tentatively reads TRBD1 or TRBD2 (5 bases each). V lost 1 base, J lost 3 bases, and 14 bases lay in between. The germline gives CDR1 SGHVS, CDR2 FNYEAQ. This CDR3 has 16 amino acids. The CDR3 nucleotides are TGTGCCAGCAGCTTAGTAGGGGAGTGGGGGACAGATACGCAGTATTTT. This encodes CASSLVGEWGTDTQYF.

The chain recombines TRBV2 with TRBJ2-6; D is unresolved. V lost 4 bases and J 3 bases, leaving 4 bases between the germline ends. The germline V gene has CDR1 SNHLY and CDR2 FYNNEI. This CDR3 region has 13 residues. The CDR3 here is CASSAVGANVLTF. In DNA form, the CDR3 reads TGTGCCAGCAGTGCCGTTGGGGCCAACGTCCTGACTTTC.